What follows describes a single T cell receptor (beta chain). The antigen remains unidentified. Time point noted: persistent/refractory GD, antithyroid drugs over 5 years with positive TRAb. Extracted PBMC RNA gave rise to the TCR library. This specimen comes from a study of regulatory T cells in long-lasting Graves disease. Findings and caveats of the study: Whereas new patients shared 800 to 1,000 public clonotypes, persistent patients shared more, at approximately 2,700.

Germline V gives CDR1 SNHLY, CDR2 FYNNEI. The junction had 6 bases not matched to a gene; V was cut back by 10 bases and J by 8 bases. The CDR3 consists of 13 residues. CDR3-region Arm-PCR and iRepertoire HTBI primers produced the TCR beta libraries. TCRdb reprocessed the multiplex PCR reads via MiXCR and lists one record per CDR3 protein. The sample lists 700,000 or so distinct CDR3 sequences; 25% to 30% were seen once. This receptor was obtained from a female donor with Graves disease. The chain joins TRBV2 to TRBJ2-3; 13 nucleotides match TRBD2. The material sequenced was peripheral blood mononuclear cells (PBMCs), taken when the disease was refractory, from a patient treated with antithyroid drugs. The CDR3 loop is CATGTSGKGTQYF. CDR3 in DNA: TGTGCCACCGGGACTAGCGGGAAGGGTACGCAGTATTTT.